Listed below are T cell receptor beta chains from one sample, sequenced in a study of OX40 agonist ivuxolimab in advanced cancers. Repertoires were generated with immunoSEQ multiplex PCR, while TCRdb's copy carries only in-frame clones and drops some. The table lists tens of thousands of clones, 90% to 95% of them singletons. Material: CD4+ or CD8+ T cells sorted from blood, obtained in a trial of the OX40 agonist ivuxolimab. The source of these receptors is an adult with an advanced solid tumor such as melanoma, head and neck, liver or kidney cancer. Each CDR3 is given without its conserved first and last residue. Fields, in order: V gene, CDR3 protein.

v_call: TRBV9
cdr3_aa: ASSVASDSYEQY

v_call: TRBV6-6
cdr3_aa: ASSYSNFGDRGEY

v_call: TRBV4-3
cdr3_aa: ASSQDTRWEGSTDTQY

v_call: TRBV7-9
cdr3_aa: ASSPPQPGVHEQF

v_call: TRBV27
cdr3_aa: ASSTPGGSTDTQY

v_call: TRBV6-1
cdr3_aa: ASSEWGQGSQPQH

v_call: TRBV4-1
cdr3_aa: ASSQEGTGEDTEAF

v_call: TRBV4-1
cdr3_aa: ASSQESHSYNEQF

v_call: TRBV4-1
cdr3_aa: ASSQDMNGELF

v_call: TRBV4-1
cdr3_aa: ASSQGAGTYEQY

v_call: TRBV5-4
cdr3_aa: ASSWGLAGDNYEQY

v_call: TRBV4-1
cdr3_aa: ASSQDRTSGDYEQY

v_call: TRBV27
cdr3_aa: ASSFSPSRGDTQY

v_call: TRBV19
cdr3_aa: ASNWGGGGNSPLH

v_call: TRBV5-6
cdr3_aa: ASSLGPQRGPDTQY

v_call: TRBV27
cdr3_aa: ASSPGQYNEQF

v_call: TRBV27
cdr3_aa: ASSSGTGVQPQH

v_call: TRBV27
cdr3_aa: ASRGQGANEQF

v_call: TRBV29-1
cdr3_aa: SAQIRTSGGAVNEQF

v_call: TRBV4-2
cdr3_aa: ASSQTSGEDNYEQY

v_call: TRBV4-1
cdr3_aa: ASSQTTDYEQY

v_call: TRBV27
cdr3_aa: ASSLFLGLAGAYNEQF

v_call: TRBV13
cdr3_aa: ASSAYTDNEQF

v_call: TRBV6-6
cdr3_aa: ASRGTVSSYNSPLH

v_call: TRBV27
cdr3_aa: ASSSTGSSYEQY

v_call: TRBV7-2
cdr3_aa: ASSLFPGLRETQY

v_call: TRBV6-6
cdr3_aa: ASSLSASTDTQY

v_call: TRBV5-4
cdr3_aa: ASSLGQGASYEQY

v_call: TRBV29-1
cdr3_aa: SVPEGAYTGELF

v_call: TRBV11-2
cdr3_aa: ASSLLAGDAPSWEQY